Listed here is a single TCR beta chain. Which antigen it targets is not known. No qualities accompany the bases; no much larger clone lies one base away. Trimming costs V 0 bases and J 4 bases, and their ends lie 9 bases apart. CDR1 and CDR2 were assigned from the germline V gene as SGHRS and YFSETQ. There are 14 amino acids in the CDR3, from cysteine to phenylalanine inclusive. CDR3 DNA is the only sequence kept; it has 42 bases, read in frame from the first base. These data originate in a study of response to subunit inactivated influenza vaccine (dated by TCRdb to 2016 to 2019). For the study in its entirety: Deep quantitative profiling of the T cell receptor repertoire was used in the study to follow responses to a trivalent subunit inactivated influenza vaccine.

General conclusions and limits of the study: It was suggested by the authors that each seasonal influenza vaccination may recruit only a limited number of new T cells.

Library construction relied on RT-PCR. Data came from an Illumina HiSeq 2500. TCRdb passed the public sequencing reads through fastp at Q25 and MiXCR, retaining productive beta sequences. When rows share a CDR3 protein, they turn into one entry using the most common DNA and genes. The sample data list roughly 630,000 distinct CDR3 sequences, and approximately 14% of these were observed just once. Of the sample, roughly 7.6% falls within the top ten clones. This receptor was taken from a man in his forties or fifties who received an inactivated influenza vaccine. Donor details come from another sample of the same person, matched by shared clones. Sequencing was performed on PBMCs from blood, taken less than 15 days before vaccination. The chain is assembled from TRBV5-1 and TRBJ2-3; matching of 6 bases hints at TRBD1 as the D gene. The CDR3 protein sequence reads: CASSLGRGADTQYF. Here is the DNA: TGCGCCAGCAGCTTGGGCAGGGGCGCAGATACGCAGTATTTT. Where the CDR3 stops, the reference TRBV5-1 and TRBJ2-3 genes take over; the full variable domain is KAGVTQTPRYLIKTRGQQVTLSCSPISGHRSVSWYQQTPGQGLQFLFEYFSETQRNKGNFPGRFSGRQFSNSRSEMNVSTLELGDSALYLCASSLGRGADTQYFGPGTRLTVL.